This TCR beta chain came from a study of blood T cell repertoires in COVID-19. The length of the CDR3 is 10 residues. V dropped 0 bases and J dropped 13 bases, with 6 bases sitting between them. Germline V gene data show CDR1 as SEHNR and CDR2 as FQNEAQ (reference sequence). Using immunoSEQ multiplex PCR, the repertoire was profiled, and TCRdb retains in-frame clones only, with some absent. The sample lists about 190,000 clones; over 80% were seen once. The chain combines TRBV7-9 with TRBJ1-1; D is uncertain. The receptor comes from a woman aged 30 to 39 who had been exposed to COVID-19. The sequencing sample was made of PBMCs or T cells enriched from blood (not recorded which). The CDR3 spells CASSLAEGFF. The DNA of the CDR3 is TGTGCCAGCAGCTTAGCTGAGGGTTTCTTT.